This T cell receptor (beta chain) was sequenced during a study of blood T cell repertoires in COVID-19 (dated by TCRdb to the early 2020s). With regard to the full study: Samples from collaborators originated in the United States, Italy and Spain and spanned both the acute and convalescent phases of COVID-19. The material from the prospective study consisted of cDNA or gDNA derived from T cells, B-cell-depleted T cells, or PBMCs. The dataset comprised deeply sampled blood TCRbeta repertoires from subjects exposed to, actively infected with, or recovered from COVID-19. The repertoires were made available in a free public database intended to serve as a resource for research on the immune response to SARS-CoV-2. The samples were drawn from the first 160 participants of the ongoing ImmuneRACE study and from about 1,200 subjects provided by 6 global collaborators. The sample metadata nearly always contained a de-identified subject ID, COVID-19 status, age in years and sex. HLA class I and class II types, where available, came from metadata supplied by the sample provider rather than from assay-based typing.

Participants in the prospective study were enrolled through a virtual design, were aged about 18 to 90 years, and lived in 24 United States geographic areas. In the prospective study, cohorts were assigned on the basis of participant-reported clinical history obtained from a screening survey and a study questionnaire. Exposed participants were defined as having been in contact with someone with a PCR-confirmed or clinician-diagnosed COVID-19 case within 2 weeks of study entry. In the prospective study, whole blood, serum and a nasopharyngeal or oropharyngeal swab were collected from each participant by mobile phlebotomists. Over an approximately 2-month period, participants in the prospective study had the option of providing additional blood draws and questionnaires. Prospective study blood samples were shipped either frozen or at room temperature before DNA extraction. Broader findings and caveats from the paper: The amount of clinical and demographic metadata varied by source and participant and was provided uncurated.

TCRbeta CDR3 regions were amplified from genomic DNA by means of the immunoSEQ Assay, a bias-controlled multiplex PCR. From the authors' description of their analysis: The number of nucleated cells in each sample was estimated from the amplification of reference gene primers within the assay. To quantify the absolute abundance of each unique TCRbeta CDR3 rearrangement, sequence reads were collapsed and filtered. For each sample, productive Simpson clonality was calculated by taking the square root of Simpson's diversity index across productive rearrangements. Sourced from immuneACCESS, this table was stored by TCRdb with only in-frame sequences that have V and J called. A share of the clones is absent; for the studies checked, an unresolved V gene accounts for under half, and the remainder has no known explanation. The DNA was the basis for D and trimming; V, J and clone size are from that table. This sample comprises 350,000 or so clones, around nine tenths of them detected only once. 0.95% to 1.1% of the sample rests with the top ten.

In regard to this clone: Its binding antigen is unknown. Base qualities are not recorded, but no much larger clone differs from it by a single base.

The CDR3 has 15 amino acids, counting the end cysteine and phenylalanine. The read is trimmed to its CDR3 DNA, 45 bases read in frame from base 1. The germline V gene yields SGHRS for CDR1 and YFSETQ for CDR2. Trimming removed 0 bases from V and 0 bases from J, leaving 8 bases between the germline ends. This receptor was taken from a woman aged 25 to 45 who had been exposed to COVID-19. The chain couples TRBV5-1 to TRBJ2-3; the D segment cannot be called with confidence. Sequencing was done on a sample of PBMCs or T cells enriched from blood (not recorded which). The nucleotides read TGCGCCAGCAGCTTGGCCGCGGTTAGCACAGATACGCAGTATTTT. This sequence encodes CASSLAAVSTDTQYF.